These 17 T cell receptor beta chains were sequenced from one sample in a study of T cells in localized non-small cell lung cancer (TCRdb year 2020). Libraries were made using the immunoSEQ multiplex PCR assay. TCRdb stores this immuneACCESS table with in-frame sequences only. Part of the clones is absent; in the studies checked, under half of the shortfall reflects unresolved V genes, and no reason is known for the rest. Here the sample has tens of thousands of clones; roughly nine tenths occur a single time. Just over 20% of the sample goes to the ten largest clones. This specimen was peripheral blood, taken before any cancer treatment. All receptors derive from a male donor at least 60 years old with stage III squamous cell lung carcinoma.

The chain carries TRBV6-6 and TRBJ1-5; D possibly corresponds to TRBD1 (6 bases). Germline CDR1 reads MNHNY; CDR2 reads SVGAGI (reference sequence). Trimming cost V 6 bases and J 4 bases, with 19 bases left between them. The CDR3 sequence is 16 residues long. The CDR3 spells CASSPGQSGWNQPQHF. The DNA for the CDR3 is TGTGCCAGCAGCCCCGGACAGTCCGGCTGGAATCAGCCCCAGCATTTT.

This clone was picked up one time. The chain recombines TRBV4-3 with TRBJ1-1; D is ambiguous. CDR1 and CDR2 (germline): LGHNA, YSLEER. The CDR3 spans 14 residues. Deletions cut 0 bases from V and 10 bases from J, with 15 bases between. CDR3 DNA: TGCGCCAGCAGCCAAGATAAATGGACCCGGGGAGCTTTCTTT. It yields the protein CASSQDKWTRGAFF.

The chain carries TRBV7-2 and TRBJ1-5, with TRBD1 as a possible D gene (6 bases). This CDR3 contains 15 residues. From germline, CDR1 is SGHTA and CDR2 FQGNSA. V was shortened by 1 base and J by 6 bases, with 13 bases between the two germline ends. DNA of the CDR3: TGTGCCAGCAGCTTAGAGTCAGGGGTCGGTCAGCCCCAGCATTTT. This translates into CASSLESGVGQPQHF.

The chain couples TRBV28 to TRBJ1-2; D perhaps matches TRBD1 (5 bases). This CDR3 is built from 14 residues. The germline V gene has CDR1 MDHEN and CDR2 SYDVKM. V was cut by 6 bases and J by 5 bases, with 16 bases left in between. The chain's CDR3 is CASRPGGDGYGYTF. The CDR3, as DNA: TGTGCCAGCAGACCGGGGGGGGATGGGTATGGCTACACCTTC.

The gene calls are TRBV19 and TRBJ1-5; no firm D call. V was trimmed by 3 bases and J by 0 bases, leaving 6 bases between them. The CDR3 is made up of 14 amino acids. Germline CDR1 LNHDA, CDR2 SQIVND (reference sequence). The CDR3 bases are TGTGCCAGTAGTATGAGATATAGCAATCAGCCCCAGCATTTT. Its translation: CASSMRYSNQPQHF.

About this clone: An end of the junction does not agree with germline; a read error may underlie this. The CDR3 loop is CASSPTSGPQGTQYF. The CDR3 DNA sequence: TGTGCCAGCAGCCCTACTAGCGGGCCTCAAGGGACCCAGTACTTC. The chain has TRBV7-2 and TRBJ2-5; 9 nucleotides line up with TRBD2. The CDR3 is made up of 15 amino acids. Germline V gene lookup returns CDR1 SGHTA and CDR2 FQGNSA.

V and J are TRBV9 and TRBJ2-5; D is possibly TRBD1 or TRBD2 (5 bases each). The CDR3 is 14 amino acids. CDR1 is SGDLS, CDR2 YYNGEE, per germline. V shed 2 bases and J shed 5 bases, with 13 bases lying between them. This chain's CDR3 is CASSVTQGGETQYF. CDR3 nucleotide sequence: TGTGCCAGCAGCGTTACCCAGGGCGGGGAGACCCAGTACTTC. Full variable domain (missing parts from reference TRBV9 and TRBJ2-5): DSGVTQTPKHLITATGQRVTLRCSPRSGDLSVYWYQQSLDQGLQFLIQYYNGEERAKGNILERFSAQQFPDLHSELNLSSLELGDSALYFCASSVTQGGETQYFGPGTRLLVL.

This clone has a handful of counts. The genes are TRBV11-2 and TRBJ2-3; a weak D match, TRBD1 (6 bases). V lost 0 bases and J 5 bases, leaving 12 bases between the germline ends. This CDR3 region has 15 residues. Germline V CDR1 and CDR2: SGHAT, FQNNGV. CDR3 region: CASSLDPGAQDTQYF. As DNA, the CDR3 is TGTGCCAGCAGCTTAGATCCAGGGGCCCAAGATACGCAGTATTTT.

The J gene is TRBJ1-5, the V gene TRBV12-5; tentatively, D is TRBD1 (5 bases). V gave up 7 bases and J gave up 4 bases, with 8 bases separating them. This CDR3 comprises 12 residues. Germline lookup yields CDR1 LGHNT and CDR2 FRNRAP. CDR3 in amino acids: CASARGNQPQHF. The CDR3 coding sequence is TGTGCTAGTGCTAGGGGTAATCAGCCCCAGCATTTT.

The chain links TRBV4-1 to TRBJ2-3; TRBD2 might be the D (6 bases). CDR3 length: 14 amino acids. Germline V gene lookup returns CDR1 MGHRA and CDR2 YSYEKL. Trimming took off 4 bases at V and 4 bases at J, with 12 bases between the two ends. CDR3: CASSPRGNADTQYF. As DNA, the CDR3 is TGCGCCAGCAGCCCCCGGGGGAACGCAGATACGCAGTATTTT.

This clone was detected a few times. The CDR3 DNA reads TGTGCCAGCAGCTTAGTCGGCCTCACCGGGGAGCTGTTTTTT. As protein: CASSLVGLTGELFF. The chain carries TRBV7-6 and TRBJ2-2; D is uncertain. V lost 1 base to trimming and J lost 4 bases, with 7 bases between them. The CDR3 has 14 residues. The germline CDR1 and CDR2 sequences are SGHVS and FNYEAQ.

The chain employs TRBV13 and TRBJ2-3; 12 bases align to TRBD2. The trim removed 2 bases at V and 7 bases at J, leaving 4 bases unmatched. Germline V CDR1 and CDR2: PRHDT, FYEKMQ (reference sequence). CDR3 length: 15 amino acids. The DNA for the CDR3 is TGTGCCAGCAGCTTACTAGCGGGGGGGCCAAATACGCAGTATTTT. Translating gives CASSLLAGGPNTQYF. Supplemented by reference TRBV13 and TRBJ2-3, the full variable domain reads AAGVIQSPRHLIKEKRETATLKCYPIPRHDTVYWYQQGPGQDPQFLISFYEKMQSDKGSIPDRFSAQQFSDYHSELNMSSLELGDSALYFCASSLLAGGPNTQYFGPGTRLTVL.

In DNA, the CDR3 is TGCGCCAGCCACGGGACAGGAAACACCGGGGAGCTGTTTTTT. Translating it yields CASHGTGNTGELFF. V is TRBV5-1 and J is TRBJ2-2, with TRBD1 identical over 8 bases. Germline V gives CDR1 SGHRS, CDR2 YFSETQ. CDR3 length: 14 residues. J lost 2 bases, V lost 7 bases, and 4 bases had no gene match.

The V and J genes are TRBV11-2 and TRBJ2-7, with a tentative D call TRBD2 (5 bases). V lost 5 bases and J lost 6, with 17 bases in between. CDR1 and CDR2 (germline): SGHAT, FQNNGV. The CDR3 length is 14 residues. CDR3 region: CASSPSELGSEQYF. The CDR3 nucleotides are TGTGCCAGCAGCCCTTCGGAACTAGGGAGCGAGCAGTACTTC.

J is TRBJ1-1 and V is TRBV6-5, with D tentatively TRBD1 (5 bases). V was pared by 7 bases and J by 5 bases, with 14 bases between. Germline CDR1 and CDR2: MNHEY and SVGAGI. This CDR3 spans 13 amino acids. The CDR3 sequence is CASNRYQGTEAFF. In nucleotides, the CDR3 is TGTGCCAGCAACCGATACCAGGGAACTGAAGCTTTCTTT.

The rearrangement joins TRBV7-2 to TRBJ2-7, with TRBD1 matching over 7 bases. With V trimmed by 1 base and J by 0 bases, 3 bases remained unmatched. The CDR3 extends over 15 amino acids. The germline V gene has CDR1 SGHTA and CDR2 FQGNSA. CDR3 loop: CASSLEQGPSYEQYF. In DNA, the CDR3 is TGTGCCAGCAGCTTAGAACAGGGGCCCTCCTACGAGCAGTACTTC.

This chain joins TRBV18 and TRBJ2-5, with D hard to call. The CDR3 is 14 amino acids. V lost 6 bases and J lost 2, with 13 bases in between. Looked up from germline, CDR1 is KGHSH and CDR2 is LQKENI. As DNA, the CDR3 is TGTGCCAGCTCTCGCACAAGGTCGCAAGAGACCCAGTACTTC. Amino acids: CASSRTRSQETQYF.